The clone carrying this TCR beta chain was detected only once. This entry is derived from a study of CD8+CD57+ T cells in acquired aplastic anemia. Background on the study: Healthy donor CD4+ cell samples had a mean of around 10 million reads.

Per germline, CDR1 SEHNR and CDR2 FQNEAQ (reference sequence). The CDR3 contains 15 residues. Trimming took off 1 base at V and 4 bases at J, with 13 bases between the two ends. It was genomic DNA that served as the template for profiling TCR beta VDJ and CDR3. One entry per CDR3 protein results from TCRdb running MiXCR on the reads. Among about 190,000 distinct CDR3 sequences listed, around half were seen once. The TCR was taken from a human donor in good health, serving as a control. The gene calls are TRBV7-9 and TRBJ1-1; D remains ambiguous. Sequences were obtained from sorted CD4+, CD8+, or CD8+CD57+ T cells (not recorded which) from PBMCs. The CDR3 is CASSLVGREVTEAFF. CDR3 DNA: TGTGCCAGCAGCTTAGTTGGCCGAGAGGTCACTGAAGCTTTCTTT.